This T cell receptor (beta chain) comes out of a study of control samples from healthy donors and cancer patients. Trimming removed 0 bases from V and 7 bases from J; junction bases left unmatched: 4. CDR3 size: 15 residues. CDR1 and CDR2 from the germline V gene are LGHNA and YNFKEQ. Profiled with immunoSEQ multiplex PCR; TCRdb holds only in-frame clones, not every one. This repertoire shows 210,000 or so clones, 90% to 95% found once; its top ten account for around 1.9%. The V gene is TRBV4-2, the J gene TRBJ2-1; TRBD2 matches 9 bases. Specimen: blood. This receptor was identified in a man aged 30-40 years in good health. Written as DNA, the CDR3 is TGTGCCAGCAGCCAAGAAGCGGGGGGTCTAAATGAGCAGTTCTTC. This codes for CASSQEAGGLNEQFF.